These T cell receptor beta chains were read from a single sample in a study of identical twins. TCRdb recomputed calls from the 5' RACE reads with MiXCR, one row per CDR3 protein. The table has hundreds of thousands of distinct CDR3 sequences, about 8.3% seen once; the top ten hold around 2.1%. These data also formed part of another study, on yellow fever vaccine responses in identical twins.

What was sequenced was memory (CD45RO+) T cells sorted from blood. These receptors were obtained from a woman aged 18-29 years in good health. CDR3s include the opening cysteine and the closing phenylalanine or tryptophan. A D gene is named only where the DNA matches it firmly. A clone size is listed for some rows: how often the clone was seen (once, few, many), or a class if it is expanded.

V,size,D,J,CDR3,DNA
TRBV20-1,-,-,TRBJ2-1,CSARDLYWGRGNEQFF,TGCAGTGCTAGAGATCTCTATTGGGGTCGGGGGAATGAGCAGTTCTTC
TRBV6-2/TRBV6-3,many,TRBD2,TRBJ2-5,CASRRVTSGYMETQYF,TGTGCCAGCAGACGAGTGACTAGCGGGTATATGGAGACCCAGTACTTC
TRBV7-8,-,TRBD2,TRBJ2-1,CASTTSGRAGYNEQFF,TGTGCCAGCACTACTAGCGGGAGGGCCGGCTACAATGAGCAGTTCTTC
TRBV6-5,once,TRBD1,TRBJ1-2,CASSYSTGDPCGYTF,TGTGCCAGCAGTTACTCGACAGGGGATCCCTGTGGCTACACCTTC
TRBV4-2,-,TRBD2,TRBJ2-3,CASSLKSSGGADTQYF,TGTGCCAGCAGCCTCAAATCTAGCGGGGGGGCGGATACGCAGTATTTT
TRBV10-3,many,TRBD2,TRBJ2-5,CAIRRTSEVSETQYF,TGTGCCATCAGACGGACTAGCGAGGTTTCAGAGACCCAGTACTTC
TRBV6-5,-,TRBD2,TRBJ2-1,CASYTRLAQYNEQFF,TGTGCCAGCTATACTCGACTAGCCCAGTACAATGAGCAGTTCTTC
TRBV24-1,few,TRBD1,TRBJ1-5,CAGGQASNQPQHF,TGTGCCGGGGGACAGGCTAGCAATCAGCCCCAGCATTTT
TRBV7-7,few,TRBD2,TRBJ2-3,CASSLGSGGLATDTQYF,TGTGCCAGCAGCTTGGGTAGCGGGGGGCTCGCCACAGATACGCAGTATTTT
TRBV12-3/TRBV12-4,many,TRBD1,TRBJ1-2,CASSPGQGRGYTF,TGTGCCAGCAGTCCGGGACAGGGACGTGGCTACACCTTC
TRBV18,-,-,TRBJ2-1,CASSPQGSSYNEQFF,TGTGCCAGCTCACCTCAAGGGAGCTCCTACAATGAGCAGTTCTTC
TRBV6-1,few,-,TRBJ1-1,CASSVDTGTNTEAFF,TGTGCCAGCAGTGTTGACACAGGAACAAACACTGAAGCTTTCTTT
TRBV5-1,many,TRBD1,TRBJ2-3,CASSPRTGQADTQYF,TGCGCCAGCAGCCCCCGGACAGGCCAGGCAGATACGCAGTATTTT
TRBV27,-,-,TRBJ2-5,CASSLSAFGTQYF,TGTGCCAGCAGTTTATCGGCCTTTGGGACCCAGTACTTC
TRBV5-1,few,TRBD1,TRBJ2-2,CASSISTGGTGELFF,TGCGCCAGCAGCATTTCGACAGGGGGGACCGGGGAGCTGTTTTTT
TRBV5-5,many,TRBD1,TRBJ1-5,CASSSEGQGNQPQHF,TGTGCCAGCAGCTCAGAAGGACAGGGGAATCAGCCCCAGCATTTT
TRBV20-1,once,-,TRBJ2-5,CSAPGPLLRETQYF,TGCAGTGCTCCCGGGCCCCTTCTACGGGAGACCCAGTACTTC
TRBV5-1,many,TRBD2,TRBJ2-5,CASSFGLAGGYQYF,TGCGCCAGCAGCTTCGGACTAGCGGGAGGGTACCAGTACTTC
TRBV6-1,few,-,TRBJ2-1,CASSNRDKSYNEQFF,TGTGCCAGCAGTAATCGGGACAAGTCTTACAATGAGCAGTTCTTC
TRBV5-1,-,-,TRBJ1-2,CASSLGGEGYTF,TGCGCCAGCAGCTTGGGAGGGGAGGGCTACACCTTC
TRBV27,many,TRBD1,TRBJ1-5,CASSLSGQGAFQPQHF,TGTGCCAGCAGTTTATCGGGGCAGGGGGCGTTTCAGCCCCAGCATTTT
TRBV19,few,-,TRBJ2-7,CASVDGNYEQYF,TGTGCCAGTGTTGACGGAAACTACGAGCAGTACTTC
TRBV28,-,TRBD2,TRBJ2-3,CASRTAGAKADTQYF,TGTGCCAGCAGAACCGCGGGAGCAAAAGCAGATACGCAGTATTTT
TRBV6-1,-,-,TRBJ2-7,CASSGPFSGSYEQYF,TGTGCCAGCAGTGGACCCTTTAGCGGCTCCTACGAGCAGTACTTC
TRBV11-2,few,TRBD2,TRBJ2-5,CASSLGPFTSVLWETQYF,TGTGCCAGCAGCTTAGGTCCCTTTACTAGCGTCTTATGGGAGACCCAGTACTTC
TRBV7-3,-,TRBD1,TRBJ2-7,CASSFSDRVAEQYF,TGTGCCAGCAGCTTTTCGGACAGGGTCGCCGAGCAGTACTTC
TRBV20-1,few,-,TRBJ2-7,CSAPPLRDSYEQYF,TGCAGTGCTCCCCCACTCCGGGACTCCTACGAGCAGTACTTC
TRBV6-2/TRBV6-3,many,-,TRBJ2-1,CASLDYNEQFF,TGTGCCAGCCTTGACTACAATGAGCAGTTCTTC
TRBV3-1,many,-,TRBJ2-1,CASSQDSGYEQFF,TGTGCCAGCAGCCAAGATAGCGGTTATGAGCAGTTCTTC
TRBV28,-,-,TRBJ1-2,CASIPGRGPLYGYTF,TGTGCCAGCATCCCCGGCCGGGGACCCCTCTATGGCTACACCTTC
TRBV10-3,few,TRBD1,TRBJ1-1,CAITSTGRNTEAFF,TGTGCCATCACCTCGACAGGGAGGAACACTGAAGCTTTCTTT
TRBV7-9,many,-,TRBJ2-1,CASSSNEQFF,TGTGCCAGCAGCAGCAATGAGCAGTTCTTC
TRBV3-1,-,-,TRBJ2-5,CASSPGQVGGTQYF,TGTGCCAGCAGCCCCGGACAAGTCGGGGGGACCCAGTACTTC
TRBV6-1,few,-,TRBJ2-5,CATSRVGLGETQYF,TGTGCCACCTCCAGAGTGGGCTTAGGGGAGACCCAGTACTTC
TRBV4-2,many,TRBD2,TRBJ2-7,CASSQAASGSGQYF,TGTGCCAGCAGCCAAGCGGCTAGCGGGAGTGGGCAGTACTTC
TRBV12-3/TRBV12-4,many,-,TRBJ1-6,CASRTEQGWNSPLHF,TGTGCCAGCAGGACGGAACAGGGTTGGAATTCACCCCTCCACTTT
TRBV12-3/TRBV12-4,few,TRBD2,TRBJ2-1,CASSAAGPSYNEQFF,TGTGCCAGCAGTGCAGCGGGACCTTCCTACAATGAGCAGTTCTTC
TRBV5-1,-,-,TRBJ1-6,CASSLGTSNSPLHF,TGCGCCAGCAGCTTGGGGACATCGAATTCACCCCTCCACTTT
TRBV14,-,-,TRBJ2-1,CASSPVGHNEQFF,TGTGCCAGCAGCCCCGTGGGGCACAATGAGCAGTTCTTC
TRBV10-3,-,TRBD1,TRBJ1-2,CAISRQGTNYGYTF,TGTGCCATCAGCAGACAGGGGACTAACTATGGCTACACCTTC
TRBV7-8,-,-,TRBJ1-4,CASSPRAATNEKLFF,TGTGCCAGCAGCCCTCGGGCGGCAACTAATGAAAAACTGTTTTTT
TRBV11-2,few,TRBD2,TRBJ2-2,CASSAVAGATGELFF,TGTGCCAGCAGCGCCGTGGCGGGAGCTACCGGGGAGCTGTTTTTT
TRBV3-1,many,-,TRBJ2-1,CASSQGTVQFF,TGTGCCAGCAGCCAAGGGACAGTGCAGTTCTTC
TRBV20-1,-,TRBD1,TRBJ2-2,CSARGGWSGTGAPTGELFF,TGCAGTGCTAGAGGGGGGTGGTCGGGGACAGGGGCACCGACCGGGGAGCTGTTTTTT
TRBV28,-,-,TRBJ2-5,CASSGSGPETQYF,TGTGCCAGCAGCGGGAGCGGCCCGGAGACCCAGTACTTC
TRBV5-6,many,-,TRBJ2-1,CASSLRADNSPSEQFF,TGTGCCAGCAGCTTGAGGGCGGACAACTCACCCAGTGAGCAGTTCTTC
TRBV6-2/TRBV6-3,many,-,TRBJ2-1,CASSYAGRTEGQFF,TGTGCCAGCAGTTACGCGGGCCGCACCGAGGGGCAGTTCTTC
TRBV5-1,-,TRBD1,TRBJ2-1,CASRWTGGTYNEQFF,TGCGCCAGCAGATGGACAGGGGGTACCTACAATGAGCAGTTCTTC
TRBV7-9,-,-,TRBJ2-1,CASSLGQINEQFF,TGTGCCAGCAGCTTAGGGCAGATCAATGAGCAGTTCTTC
TRBV20-1,many,TRBD2,TRBJ2-3,CSALAGVFGGDTQYF,TGCAGTGCCCTAGCGGGAGTTTTCGGTGGAGATACGCAGTATTTT
TRBV21-1,-,-,TRBJ2-6,CASSKPSGANVLTF,TGTGCCAGCAGCAAGCCCTCTGGGGCCAACGTCCTGACTTTC
TRBV20-1,-,TRBD2,TRBJ2-1,CSAFVASGGKVSYNEQFF,TGCAGTGCGTTCGTGGCTAGCGGGGGAAAAGTCTCCTACAATGAGCAGTTCTTC
TRBV20-1,many,TRBD1,TRBJ2-7,CSAIRGYEQYF,TGCAGTGCTATCAGGGGGTACGAGCAGTACTTC